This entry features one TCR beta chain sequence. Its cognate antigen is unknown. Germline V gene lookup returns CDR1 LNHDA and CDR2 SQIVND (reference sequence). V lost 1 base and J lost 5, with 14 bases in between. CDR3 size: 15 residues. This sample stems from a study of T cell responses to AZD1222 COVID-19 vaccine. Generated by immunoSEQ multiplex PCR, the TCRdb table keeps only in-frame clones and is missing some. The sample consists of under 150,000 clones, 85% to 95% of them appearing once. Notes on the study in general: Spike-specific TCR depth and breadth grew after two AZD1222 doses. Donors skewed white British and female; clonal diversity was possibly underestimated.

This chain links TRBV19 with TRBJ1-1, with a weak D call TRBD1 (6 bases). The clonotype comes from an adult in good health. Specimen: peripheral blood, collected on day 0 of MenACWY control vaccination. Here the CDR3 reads CASSIGGGGQTEAFF. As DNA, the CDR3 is TGTGCCAGTAGTATAGGAGGGGGAGGTCAAACTGAAGCTTTCTTT.